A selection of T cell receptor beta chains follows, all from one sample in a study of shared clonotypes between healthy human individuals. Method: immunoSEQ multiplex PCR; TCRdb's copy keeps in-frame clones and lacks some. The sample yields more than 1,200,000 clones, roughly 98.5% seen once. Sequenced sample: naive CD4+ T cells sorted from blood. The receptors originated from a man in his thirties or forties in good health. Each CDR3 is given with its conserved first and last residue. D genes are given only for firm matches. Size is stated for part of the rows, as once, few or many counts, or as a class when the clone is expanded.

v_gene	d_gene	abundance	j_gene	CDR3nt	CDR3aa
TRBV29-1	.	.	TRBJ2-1	TGCAGCGTGGGACTCGGGGAGCAGTTCTTC	CSVGLGEQFF
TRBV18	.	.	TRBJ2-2	TGTGCCAGCTCACCACCGATTTCCGGGAGTGGCACCGGGGAGCTGTTTTTT	CASSPPISGSGTGELFF
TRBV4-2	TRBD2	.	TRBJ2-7	TGTGCCAGCAGCCAGGATAGCGGGAGCCCTTCCTACGAGCAGTACTTC	CASSQDSGSPSYEQYF
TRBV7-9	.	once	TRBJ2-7	TGTGCCAGCAGCTTAGCTCCCAAGGAGCAGTACTTC	CASSLAPKEQYF
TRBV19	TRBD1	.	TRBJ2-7	TGTGCCAGTGGGAACAGGGGTAGATTCTACGAGCAGTACTTC	CASGNRGRFYEQYF
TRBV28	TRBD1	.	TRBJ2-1	TGTGCCAGCAGTTTATGGTCAGGGGGCGCCTACAATGAGCAGTTCTTC	CASSLWSGGAYNEQFF
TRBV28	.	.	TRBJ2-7	TGTGCCAGCAGGATCACGGAGGGGCCCTACGAGCAGTACTTC	CASRITEGPYEQYF
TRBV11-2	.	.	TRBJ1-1	TGTGCCAGCAGTCCAGACTGGATTGAAGCTTTCTTT	CASSPDWIEAFF
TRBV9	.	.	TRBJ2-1	TGTGCCAGCAGCCCAAAGGTGAGCTCCTACAATGAGCAGTTCTTC	CASSPKVSSYNEQFF
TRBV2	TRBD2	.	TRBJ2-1	TGTGCCAGCATTGCCGGGACTAGCGGAAGGAATGAGCAGTTCTTC	CASIAGTSGRNEQFF
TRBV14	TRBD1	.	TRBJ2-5	TGTGCCAGCAGCCACCGGGACAGGGGGCTGTTCGGGAGGGAGACCCAGTACTTC	CASSHRDRGLFGRETQYF
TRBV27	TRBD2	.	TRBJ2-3	TGTGCCAGCATTCTTAGCGGGAGCACAGATACGCAGTATTTT	CASILSGSTDTQYF
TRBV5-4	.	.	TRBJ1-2	TGTGCCAGCAGCTTGGGTGGGGTCTCGCTAACTGACTATGGCTACACCTTC	CASSLGGVSLTDYGYTF
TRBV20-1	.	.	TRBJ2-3	TGCAGTGCTAGAACAGATACGCAGTATTTT	CSARTDTQYF
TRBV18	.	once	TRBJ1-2	TGTGCCAGCTCACCGAGGGAAGATAGGGGCTACACCTTC	CASSPREDRGYTF
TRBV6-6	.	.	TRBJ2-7	TGTGCCAGCAGCTTTAGACGGGACTACGAGCAGTACTTC	CASSFRRDYEQYF
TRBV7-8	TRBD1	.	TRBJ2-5	TGTGCCAGCAGCGAAGAGCGGAGACAGGGAAACCGGGAGACCCAGTACTTC	CASSEERRQGNRETQYF
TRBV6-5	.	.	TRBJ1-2	TGTGCCAGCAGTTTGCTTGGACCACTAGACTATGGCTACACCTTC	CASSLLGPLDYGYTF
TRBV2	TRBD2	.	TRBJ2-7	TGTGCCAGCAGTGAATCGGGACTAGCGGGCGAGCAGTACTTC	CASSESGLAGEQYF
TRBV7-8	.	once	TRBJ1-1	TGTGCCAGCAGCCCGGCTAGGACTATGAACACTGAAGCTTTCTTT	CASSPARTMNTEAFF
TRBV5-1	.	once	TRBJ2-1	TGCGCCAGCAGCTTGGCGCTCTCGAGGGATGAGCAGTTCTTC	CASSLALSRDEQFF
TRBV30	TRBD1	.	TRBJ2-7	TGTGCCTGGAGTGTGCGACAGGGGTCCTCCTACGAGCAGTACTTC	CAWSVRQGSSYEQYF
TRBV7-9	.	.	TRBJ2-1	TGTGCCAGCAGCTTAAGGCCGACAGGCGACAATGAGCAGTTCTTC	CASSLRPTGDNEQFF
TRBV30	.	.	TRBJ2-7	TGTGCCTGGAAGGGGGGGAGGGACGAGCAGTACTTC	CAWKGGRDEQYF
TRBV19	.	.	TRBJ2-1	TGTGCCAGTAGTAATCCGAGGTTCGGGACGAATGAGCAGTTCTTC	CASSNPRFGTNEQFF
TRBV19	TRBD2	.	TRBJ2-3	TGTGCCAGTAGTATATTCGCGGGAGGGCCGTTAGATACGCAGTATTTT	CASSIFAGGPLDTQYF
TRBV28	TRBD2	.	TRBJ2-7	TGTGCCAGCAGTGAGTATGGCGGGAGCGAGCAGTACTTC	CASSEYGGSEQYF
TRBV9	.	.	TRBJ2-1	TGTGCCAGCACTGAGGGAGGCAACTCCTACAATGAGCAGTTCTTC	CASTEGGNSYNEQFF
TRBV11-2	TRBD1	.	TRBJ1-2	TGTGCCAGCAGCTTAGGACAGGGGAGAGGCTACACCTTC	CASSLGQGRGYTF
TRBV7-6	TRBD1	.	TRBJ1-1	TGTGCCAGCAGCTTAGGGGGGGGACAGGCTAAGGACACTGAAGCTTTCTTT	CASSLGGGQAKDTEAFF
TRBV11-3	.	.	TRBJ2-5	TGTGCCAGCAGCACAGGTGGCAGGGTCCAAGAGACCCAGTACTTC	CASSTGGRVQETQYF
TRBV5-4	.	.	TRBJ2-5	TGTGCCAGCAGCTTGGGGCTGGCCGGTGCGTTTCAGACCCAGTACTTC	CASSLGLAGAFQTQYF
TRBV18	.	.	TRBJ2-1	TGTGCCAGCTCACCAAGCCGGAATTACAATGAGCAGTTCTTC	CASSPSRNYNEQFF
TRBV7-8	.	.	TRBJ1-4	TGTGCCAGCAGCTTAAGAGGGACTTTAGGGGAAAAACTGTTTTTT	CASSLRGTLGEKLFF
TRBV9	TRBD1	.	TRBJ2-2	TGTGCCAGCAGCGTATCCTCCAGGACAGGGGCGAACACCGGGGAGCTGTTTTTT	CASSVSSRTGANTGELFF
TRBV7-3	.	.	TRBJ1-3	TGTGCCAGCAGCCTAGACAGATCTGGAAACACCATATATTTT	CASSLDRSGNTIYF
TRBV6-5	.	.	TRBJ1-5	TGTGCCAGCAGTTACTCGAGGGGGGGCCTTCAGCCCCAGCATTTT	CASSYSRGGLQPQHF
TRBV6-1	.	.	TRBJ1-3	TGTGCCAGCAGTGAAGGGTCTGGAAACACCATATATTTT	CASSEGSGNTIYF
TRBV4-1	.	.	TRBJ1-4	TGCGCCAGCAGCCCAAGAGCCGGGGAGAGTAATGAAAAACTGTTTTTT	CASSPRAGESNEKLFF
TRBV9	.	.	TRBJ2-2	TGTGCCAGCAGCGTACCGGGTACGAACACCGGGGAGCTGTTTTTT	CASSVPGTNTGELFF
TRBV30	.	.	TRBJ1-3	TGTGCCTGGAGTGTACACGGGTTGGACACCATATATTTT	CAWSVHGLDTIYF
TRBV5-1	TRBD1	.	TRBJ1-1	TGCGCCAGCAGCCGACAGGGCTCGAACACTGAAGCTTTCTTT	CASSRQGSNTEAFF
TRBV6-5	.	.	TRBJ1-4	TGTGCCAGCAGTTACTCGATCTGGGGGGATGAAAAACTGTTTTTT	CASSYSIWGDEKLFF
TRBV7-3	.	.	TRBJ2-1	TGTGCCAGCAGCACGAAAGGGGTGGGGGAGCAGTTCTTC	CASSTKGVGEQFF
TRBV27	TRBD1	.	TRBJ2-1	TGTGCCAGCAGTCCCCGGACAGGGCCATACAATGAGCAGTTCTTC	CASSPRTGPYNEQFF
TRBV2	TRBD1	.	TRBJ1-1	TGTGCCAGCAGTGATGATCAGGGGGCTTACACTGAAGCTTTCTTT	CASSDDQGAYTEAFF
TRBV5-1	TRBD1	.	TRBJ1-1	TGCGCCAGCAGCCGAGACAGGGTCAGGACTGAAGCTTTCTTT	CASSRDRVRTEAFF
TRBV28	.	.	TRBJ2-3	TGTGCCAGCAGTAGGGATACGCAGTATTTT	CASSRDTQYF
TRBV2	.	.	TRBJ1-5	TGTGCCAGCATGAGGGGGGGCAATCAGCCCCAGCATTTT	CASMRGGNQPQHF
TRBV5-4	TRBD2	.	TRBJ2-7	TGTGCCAGCAGCTTGGGACTAGCGGGAGGGGACGAGCAGTACTTC	CASSLGLAGGDEQYF